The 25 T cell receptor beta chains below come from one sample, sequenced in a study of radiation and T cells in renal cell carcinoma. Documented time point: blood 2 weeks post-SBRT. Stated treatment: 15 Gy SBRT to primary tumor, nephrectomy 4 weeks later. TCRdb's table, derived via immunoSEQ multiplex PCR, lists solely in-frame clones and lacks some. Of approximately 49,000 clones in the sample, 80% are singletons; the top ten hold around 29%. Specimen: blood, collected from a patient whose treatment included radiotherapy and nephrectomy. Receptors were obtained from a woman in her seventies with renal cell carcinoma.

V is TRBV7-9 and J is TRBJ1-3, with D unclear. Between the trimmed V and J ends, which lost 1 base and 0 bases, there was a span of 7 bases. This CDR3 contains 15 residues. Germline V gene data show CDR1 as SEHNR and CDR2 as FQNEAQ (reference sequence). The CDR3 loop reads CASSLGTPSGNTIYF. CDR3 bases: TGTGCCAGCAGCTTAGGGACCCCCTCTGGAAACACCATATATTTT.

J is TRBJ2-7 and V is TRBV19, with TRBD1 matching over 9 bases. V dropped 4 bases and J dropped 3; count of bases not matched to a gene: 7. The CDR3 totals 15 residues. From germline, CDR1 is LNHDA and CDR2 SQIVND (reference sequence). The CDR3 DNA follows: TGTGCCAGTAGTACCGCGGGACAGGGAGACTACGAGCAGTACTTC. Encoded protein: CASSTAGQGDYEQYF.

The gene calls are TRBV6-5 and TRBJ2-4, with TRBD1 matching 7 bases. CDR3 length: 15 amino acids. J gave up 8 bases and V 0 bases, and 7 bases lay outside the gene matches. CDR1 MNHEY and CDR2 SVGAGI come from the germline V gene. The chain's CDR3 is CASSYSRDRGDIQYF. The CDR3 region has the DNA TGTGCCAGCAGTTACTCAAGGGACAGAGGGGACATTCAGTACTTC.

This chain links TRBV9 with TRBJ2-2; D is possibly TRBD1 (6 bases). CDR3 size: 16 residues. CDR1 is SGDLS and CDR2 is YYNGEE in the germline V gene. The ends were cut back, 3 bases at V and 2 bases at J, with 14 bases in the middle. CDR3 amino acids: CASSDDRIGNTGELFF. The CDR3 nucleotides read TGTGCCAGCAGCGACGACAGGATCGGAAACACCGGGGAGCTGTTTTTT.

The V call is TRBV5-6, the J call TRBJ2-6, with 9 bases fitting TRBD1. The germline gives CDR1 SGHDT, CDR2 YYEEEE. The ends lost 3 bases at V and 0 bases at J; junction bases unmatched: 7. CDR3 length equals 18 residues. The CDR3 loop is CASSSRGTGFSGANVLTF. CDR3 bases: TGTGCCAGCAGCTCACGGGGGACAGGGTTCTCTGGGGCCAACGTCCTGACTTTC.

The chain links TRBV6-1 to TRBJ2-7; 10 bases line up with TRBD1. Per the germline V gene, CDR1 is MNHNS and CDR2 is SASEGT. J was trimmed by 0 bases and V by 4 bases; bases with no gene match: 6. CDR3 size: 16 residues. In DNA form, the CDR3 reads TGTGCCAGCAGTGCTTACGGGACAGGGGCCTCCTACGAGCAGTACTTC. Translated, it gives CASSAYGTGASYEQYF.

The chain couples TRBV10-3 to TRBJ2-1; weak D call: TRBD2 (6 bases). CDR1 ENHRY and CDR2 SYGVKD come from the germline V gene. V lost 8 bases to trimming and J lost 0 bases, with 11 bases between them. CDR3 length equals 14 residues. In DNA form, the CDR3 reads TGTGCCATCGGACTATCCAGCTCCTACAATGAGCAGTTCTTC. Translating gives CAIGLSSSYNEQFF.

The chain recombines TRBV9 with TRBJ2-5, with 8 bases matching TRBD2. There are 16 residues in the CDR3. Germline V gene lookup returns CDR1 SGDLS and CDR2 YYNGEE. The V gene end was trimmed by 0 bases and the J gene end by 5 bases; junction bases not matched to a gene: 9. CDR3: CASSVEPGGPVETQYF. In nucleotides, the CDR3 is TGTGCCAGCAGCGTAGAACCGGGGGGGCCGGTTGAGACCCAGTACTTC.

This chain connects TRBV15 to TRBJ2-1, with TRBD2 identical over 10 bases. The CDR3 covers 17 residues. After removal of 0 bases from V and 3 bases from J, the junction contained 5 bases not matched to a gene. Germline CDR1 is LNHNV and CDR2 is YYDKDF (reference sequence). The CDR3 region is CATSREPAGGFYNEQFF. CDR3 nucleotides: TGTGCCACCAGCAGAGAACCAGCGGGGGGGTTCTACAATGAGCAGTTCTTC.

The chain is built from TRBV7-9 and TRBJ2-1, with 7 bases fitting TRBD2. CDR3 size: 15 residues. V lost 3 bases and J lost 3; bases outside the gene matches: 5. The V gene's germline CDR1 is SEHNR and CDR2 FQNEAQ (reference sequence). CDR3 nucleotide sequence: TGTGCCAGCAGCTTTAATACGGGAGGCTACAATGAGCAGTTCTTC. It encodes CASSFNTGGYNEQFF.

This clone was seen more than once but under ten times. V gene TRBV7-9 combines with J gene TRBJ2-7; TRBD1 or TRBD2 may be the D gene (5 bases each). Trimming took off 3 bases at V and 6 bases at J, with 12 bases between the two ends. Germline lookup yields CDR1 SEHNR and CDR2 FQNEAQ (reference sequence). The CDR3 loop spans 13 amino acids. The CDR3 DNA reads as TGTGCCAGCAGCTTCGTGGGGGAGAGCGAGCAGTACTTC. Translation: CASSFVGESEQYF. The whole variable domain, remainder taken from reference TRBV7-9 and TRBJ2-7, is DTGVSQNPRHKITKRGQNVTFRCDPISEHNRLYWYRQTLGQGPEFLTYFQNEAQLEKSRLLSDRFSAERPKGSFSTLEIQRTEQGDSAMYLCASSFVGESEQYFGPGTRLTVT.

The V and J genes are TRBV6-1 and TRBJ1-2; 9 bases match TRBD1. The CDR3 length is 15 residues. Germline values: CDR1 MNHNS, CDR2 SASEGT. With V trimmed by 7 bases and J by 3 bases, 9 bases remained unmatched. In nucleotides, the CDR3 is TGTGCCAGCACCCCCGACAGGGGGAGGTACTATGGCTACACCTTC. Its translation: CASTPDRGRYYGYTF.

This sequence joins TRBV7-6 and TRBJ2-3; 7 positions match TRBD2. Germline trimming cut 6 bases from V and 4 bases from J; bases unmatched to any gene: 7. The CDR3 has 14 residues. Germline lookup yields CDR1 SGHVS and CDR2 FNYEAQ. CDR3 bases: TGTGCCAGCAGATCCGGGGGGAGCGCAGATACGCAGTATTTT. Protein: CASRSGGSADTQYF.

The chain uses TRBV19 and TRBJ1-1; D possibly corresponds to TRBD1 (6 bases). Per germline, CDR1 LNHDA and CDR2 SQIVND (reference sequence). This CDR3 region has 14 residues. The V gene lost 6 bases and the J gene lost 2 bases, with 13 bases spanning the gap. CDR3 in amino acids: CASSNGGSNTEAFF. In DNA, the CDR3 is TGTGCCAGTAGCAACGGGGGCAGTAACACTGAAGCTTTCTTT.

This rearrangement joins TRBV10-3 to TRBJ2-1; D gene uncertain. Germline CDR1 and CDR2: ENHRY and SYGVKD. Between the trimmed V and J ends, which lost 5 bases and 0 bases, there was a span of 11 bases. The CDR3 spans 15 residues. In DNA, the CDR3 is TGTGCCATCAGTCGGGTCCTGAGCTCCTACAATGAGCAGTTCTTC. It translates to CAISRVLSSYNEQFF.

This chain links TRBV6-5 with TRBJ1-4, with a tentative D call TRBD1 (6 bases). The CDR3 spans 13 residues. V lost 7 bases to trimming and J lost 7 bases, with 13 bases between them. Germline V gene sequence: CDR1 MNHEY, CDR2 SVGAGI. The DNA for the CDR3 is TGTGCCAGCACTTCCAGCAGGGGTGAAAAACTGTTTTTT. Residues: CASTSSRGEKLFF.

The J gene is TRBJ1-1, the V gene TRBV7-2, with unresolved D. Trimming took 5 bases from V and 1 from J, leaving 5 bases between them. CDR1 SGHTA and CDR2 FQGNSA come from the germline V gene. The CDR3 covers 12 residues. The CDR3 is CASSRGNTEAFF. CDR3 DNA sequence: TGTGCCAGCAGCCGAGGGAACACTGAAGCTTTCTTT.

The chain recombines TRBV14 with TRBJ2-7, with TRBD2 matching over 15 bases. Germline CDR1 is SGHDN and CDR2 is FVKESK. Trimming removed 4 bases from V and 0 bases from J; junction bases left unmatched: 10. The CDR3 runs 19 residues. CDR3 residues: CASSRSLGLAGGTSYEQYF. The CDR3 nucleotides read TGTGCCAGCAGCCGATCCTTGGGACTAGCGGGAGGAACCTCCTACGAGCAGTACTTC.

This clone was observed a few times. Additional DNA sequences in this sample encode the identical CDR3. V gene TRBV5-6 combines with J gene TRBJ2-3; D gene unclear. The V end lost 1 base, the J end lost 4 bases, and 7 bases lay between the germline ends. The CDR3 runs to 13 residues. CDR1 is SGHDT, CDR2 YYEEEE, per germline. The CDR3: CASSLRVADTQYF. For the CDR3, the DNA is TGTGCCAGCAGCTTGCGGGTGGCAGATACGCAGTATTTT.

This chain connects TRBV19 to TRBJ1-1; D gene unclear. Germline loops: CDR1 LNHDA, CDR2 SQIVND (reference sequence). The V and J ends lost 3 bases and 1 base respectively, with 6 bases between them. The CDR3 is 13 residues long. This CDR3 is CASSIRQNTEAFF. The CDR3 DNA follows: TGTGCCAGTAGTATCCGACAGAACACTGAAGCTTTCTTT. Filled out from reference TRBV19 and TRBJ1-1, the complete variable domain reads DGGITQSPKYLFRKEGQNVTLSCEQNLNHDAMYWYRQDPGQGLRLIYYSQIVNDFQKGDIAEGYSVSREKKESFPLTVTSAQKNPTAFYLCASSIRQNTEAFFGQGTRLTVV.

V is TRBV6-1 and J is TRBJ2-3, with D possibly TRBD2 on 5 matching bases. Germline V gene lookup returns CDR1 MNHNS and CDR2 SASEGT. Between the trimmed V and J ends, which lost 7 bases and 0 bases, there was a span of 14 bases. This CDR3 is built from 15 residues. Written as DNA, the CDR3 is TGTGCCAGCACTTGGACCGCGGGTAGCACAGATACGCAGTATTTT. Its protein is CASTWTAGSTDTQYF.

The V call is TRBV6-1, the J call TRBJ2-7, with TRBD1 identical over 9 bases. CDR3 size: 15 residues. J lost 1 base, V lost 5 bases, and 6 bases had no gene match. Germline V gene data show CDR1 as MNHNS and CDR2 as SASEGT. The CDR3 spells CASSRGQGQSYEQYF. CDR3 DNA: TGTGCCAGCAGTCGGGGACAGGGCCAATCCTACGAGCAGTACTTC.

CDR3 sequence reads: CASSLRGNQPQHF. The DNA for the CDR3 is TGTGCCAGCAGCTTGCGGGGCAATCAGCCCCAGCATTTT. This rearrangement joins TRBV5-6 to TRBJ1-5; D ambiguous. This CDR3 contains 13 residues. Deletions cut 1 base from V and 2 bases from J, with 4 bases between. CDR1 and CDR2 (germline): SGHDT, YYEEEE. Combining the CDR3 with reference TRBV5-6 and TRBJ1-5 gives the whole variable domain DAGVTQSPTHLIKTRGQQVTLRCSPKSGHDTVSWYQQALGQGPQFIFQYYEEEERQRGNFPDRFSGHQFPNYSSELNVNALLLGDSALYLCASSLRGNQPQHFGDGTRLSIL.

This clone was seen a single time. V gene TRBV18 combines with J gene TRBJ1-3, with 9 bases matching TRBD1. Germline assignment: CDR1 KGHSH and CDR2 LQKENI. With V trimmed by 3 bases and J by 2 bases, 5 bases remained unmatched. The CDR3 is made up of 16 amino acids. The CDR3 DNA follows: TGTGCCAGCTCACCGGGGACAGGGCTCCCTGGAAACACCATATATTTT. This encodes CASSPGTGLPGNTIYF.

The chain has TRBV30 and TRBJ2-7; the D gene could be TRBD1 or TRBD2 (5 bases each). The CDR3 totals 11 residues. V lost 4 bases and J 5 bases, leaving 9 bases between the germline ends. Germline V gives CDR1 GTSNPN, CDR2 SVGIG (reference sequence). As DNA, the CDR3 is TGTGCCTGGAACCAGGGAGACGAGCAGTACTTC. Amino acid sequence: CAWNQGDEQYF.